This T cell receptor (beta chain) came from a study of blood T cell repertoires in COVID-19. J lost 4 bases, V lost 5 bases, and 1 base had no gene match. This CDR3 has 14 residues. Germline CDR1 and CDR2: SGHTA and FQGTGA. Assay used: immunoSEQ multiplex PCR; TCRdb lists only in-frame clones, some missing. Of under 250,000 clones in the sample, more than 75% are singletons; the top ten hold under 4.5%. The source material was PBMCs or T cells enriched from blood (not recorded which). This clonotype originated in a man aged 25 to 40 with acute COVID-19. This chain uses TRBV7-3 with TRBJ2-2; TRBD2 matches 10 bases. CDR3 sequence reads: CASSPSGGTGELFF. The CDR3, as DNA: TGTGCCAGCAGCCCTAGCGGGGGCACCGGGGAGCTGTTTTTT.